These T cell receptor beta chains were read from a single sample in a study of cytomegalovirus exposure and HLA in healthy donors. Profiling relied on immunoSEQ multiplex PCR, and the TCRdb table lists in-frame clones only, not all of them. The table lists more than 150,000 clones, around 76% of them singletons, with 1.5% in the top ten. The sequencing input was PBMCs. The receptor set was obtained from a man between 40 and 49 years old in good health and CMV-seronegative. CDR3s include the opening cysteine and the closing phenylalanine or tryptophan. A D gene is named only where the DNA matches it firmly. The size entry is marked missing in some rows and otherwise reads once, few, many or a size class.

v_gene: TRBV10-3; j_gene: TRBJ1-4; d_gene: TRBD1; abundance: once; CDR3nt: TGTGCCTCCAAGGGACAGGAAAATGAAAAACTGTTTTTT; CDR3aa: CASKGQENEKLFF
v_gene: TRBV19; j_gene: TRBJ1-2; d_gene: TRBD1; abundance: -; CDR3nt: TGTGCCAGTAGTAGCCGACAGGGAATTGGTGGCTACACCTTC; CDR3aa: CASSSRQGIGGYTF
v_gene: TRBV18; j_gene: TRBJ1-6; d_gene: TRBD1; abundance: few; CDR3nt: TGTGCCAGCTCACCGGACAGGGTACTAGTTAATTCACCCCTCCACTTT; CDR3aa: CASSPDRVLVNSPLHF
v_gene: TRBV10-3; j_gene: TRBJ2-5; d_gene: TRBD1; abundance: -; CDR3nt: TGTGCCATCAGTGGGACAGGGGGCGAGACCCAGTACTTC; CDR3aa: CAISGTGGETQYF
v_gene: TRBV15; j_gene: TRBJ1-3; d_gene: -; abundance: -; CDR3nt: TGTGCCACCAACAGGGCTAGCTCTGGAAACACCATATATTTT; CDR3aa: CATNRASSGNTIYF
v_gene: TRBV10-3; j_gene: TRBJ2-1; d_gene: TRBD1; abundance: -; CDR3nt: TGTGCCATCAGTGATTATGGGACAGGAGTGTACAATGAGCAGTTCTTC; CDR3aa: CAISDYGTGVYNEQFF
v_gene: TRBV7-9; j_gene: TRBJ2-7; d_gene: TRBD1; abundance: -; CDR3nt: TGTGCCAGCAGCTGGACAGGGGGCGCGAGGAGGTACGAGCAGTACTTC; CDR3aa: CASSWTGGARRYEQYF
v_gene: TRBV29-1; j_gene: TRBJ2-7; d_gene: TRBD1; abundance: -; CDR3nt: TGCAGCGTTGGGGACAGGGGGAACTACGAGCAGTACTTC; CDR3aa: CSVGDRGNYEQYF
v_gene: TRBV27; j_gene: TRBJ2-3; d_gene: TRBD2; abundance: -; CDR3nt: TGTGCCAGCAGTTTATTAGGGACTAGCGGGAGATTAAATACGCAGTATTTT; CDR3aa: CASSLLGTSGRLNTQYF
v_gene: TRBV6-1; j_gene: TRBJ1-4; d_gene: -; abundance: -; CDR3nt: TGTGCCAGTACACGGACAAATGAAAAACTGTTTTTT; CDR3aa: CASTRTNEKLFF
v_gene: TRBV5-6; j_gene: TRBJ2-5; d_gene: -; abundance: once; CDR3nt: TGTGCCAGCAGCTTGTCGGAGCGCCAAGAGACCCAGTACTTC; CDR3aa: CASSLSERQETQYF
v_gene: TRBV6-6; j_gene: TRBJ2-3; d_gene: -; abundance: -; CDR3nt: TGTGCCAGCAGTTACTCGGGACTTCCCACAGATACGCAGTATTTT; CDR3aa: CASSYSGLPTDTQYF
v_gene: TRBV18; j_gene: TRBJ2-2; d_gene: -; abundance: -; CDR3nt: TGTGCCAGCTCTCTCGACAGGACCACCGGGGAGCTGTTTTTT; CDR3aa: CASSLDRTTGELFF
v_gene: TRBV28; j_gene: TRBJ2-7; d_gene: -; abundance: -; CDR3nt: TGTGCCAGCAATACCCCGGGGGAATCCTACGAGCAGTACTTC; CDR3aa: CASNTPGESYEQYF
v_gene: TRBV7-2; j_gene: TRBJ2-7; d_gene: TRBD2; abundance: -; CDR3nt: TGTGCCAGCAGCGCGGGACTAGCGGGGGACTACGAGCAGTACTTC; CDR3aa: CASSAGLAGDYEQYF
v_gene: TRBV28; j_gene: TRBJ2-7; d_gene: TRBD1; abundance: -; CDR3nt: TGTGCCAGCTCTCGAAGGACAGGGGAATACGAGCAGTACTTC; CDR3aa: CASSRRTGEYEQYF
v_gene: TRBV30; j_gene: TRBJ1-1; d_gene: TRBD1; abundance: once; CDR3nt: TGTGCCTGGGATCAGGGGGGAGAAGCTTTCTTT; CDR3aa: CAWDQGGEAFF
v_gene: TRBV28; j_gene: TRBJ1-2; d_gene: -; abundance: -; CDR3nt: TGTGCCAGCAGTTCCCGGGGGACGTTTCAGGGCTACACCTTC; CDR3aa: CASSSRGTFQGYTF
v_gene: TRBV5-4; j_gene: TRBJ2-5; d_gene: TRBD2; abundance: -; CDR3nt: TGTGCCAGCAGCGTGCCCGTGGGGGGGGAAGAGACCCAGTACTTC; CDR3aa: CASSVPVGGEETQYF
v_gene: TRBV5-6; j_gene: TRBJ2-2; d_gene: TRBD1; abundance: -; CDR3nt: TGTGCCAGCAGCAGAACGACAGGGGTGAACACCGGGGAGCTGTTTTTT; CDR3aa: CASSRTTGVNTGELFF
v_gene: TRBV11-2; j_gene: TRBJ2-7; d_gene: -; abundance: -; CDR3nt: TGTGCCAGCAGCCAGGGAAGCGAGCAGTACTTC; CDR3aa: CASSQGSEQYF
v_gene: TRBV5-4; j_gene: TRBJ2-7; d_gene: -; abundance: -; CDR3nt: TGTGCCAGCAGCACCCCAACCCCGGGTCACGACGAGCAGTACTTC; CDR3aa: CASSTPTPGHDEQYF
v_gene: TRBV30; j_gene: TRBJ2-4; d_gene: -; abundance: -; CDR3nt: TGTGCCTGGAGTGTAGGGGGTCCCAAAAACATTCAGTACTTC; CDR3aa: CAWSVGGPKNIQYF
v_gene: TRBV7-9; j_gene: TRBJ2-5; d_gene: TRBD2; abundance: few; CDR3nt: TGTGCCAGCAGCCGGGGGGGGGTAGAGACCCAGTACTTC; CDR3aa: CASSRGGVETQYF
v_gene: TRBV7-2; j_gene: TRBJ1-1; d_gene: -; abundance: few; CDR3nt: TGTGCCAGCAGCTCAGGGAGCAGGGGCACTGAAGCTTTCTTT; CDR3aa: CASSSGSRGTEAFF
v_gene: TRBV6-5; j_gene: TRBJ1-1; d_gene: -; abundance: -; CDR3nt: TGTGCCAGCAGCCGAGTCGGTTCAGCGGAAGCTTTCTTT; CDR3aa: CASSRVGSAEAFF
v_gene: TRBV7-9; j_gene: TRBJ2-7; d_gene: TRBD2; abundance: -; CDR3nt: TGTGCCAGCAGCCGGGACTACGACTACGAGCAGTACTTC; CDR3aa: CASSRDYDYEQYF
v_gene: TRBV19; j_gene: TRBJ2-3; d_gene: TRBD1; abundance: -; CDR3nt: TGTGCCAGTCCACAGGGGGCTATTGATACGCAGTATTTT; CDR3aa: CASPQGAIDTQYF
v_gene: TRBV19; j_gene: TRBJ2-5; d_gene: TRBD1; abundance: -; CDR3nt: TGTGCCAGTAGTCCGGACAGGGACGGAGAGACCCAGTACTTC; CDR3aa: CASSPDRDGETQYF
v_gene: TRBV27; j_gene: TRBJ2-1; d_gene: TRBD1; abundance: once; CDR3nt: TGTGCCAGCAGTCAACAGGGGCCCTACAATGAGCAGTTCTTC; CDR3aa: CASSQQGPYNEQFF
v_gene: TRBV6-5; j_gene: TRBJ2-1; d_gene: TRBD2; abundance: few; CDR3nt: TGTGCCAGCAGTTACTCGATCGGGAGGGATTACAATGAGCAGTTCTTC; CDR3aa: CASSYSIGRDYNEQFF
v_gene: TRBV27; j_gene: TRBJ1-4; d_gene: TRBD1; abundance: -; CDR3nt: TGTGCCAGCAGTTGGACAGGGGAGGAAAAACTGTTTTTT; CDR3aa: CASSWTGEEKLFF
v_gene: TRBV4-2; j_gene: TRBJ2-4; d_gene: -; abundance: -; CDR3nt: TGTGCCAGCAGCCAAGAGGTTGGGGGCGCGGCCAAAAACATTCAGTACTTC; CDR3aa: CASSQEVGGAAKNIQYF
v_gene: TRBV2; j_gene: TRBJ1-1; d_gene: -; abundance: -; CDR3nt: TGTGCCAGCAGTGGGAGCAGGGCCGCTTTCTTT; CDR3aa: CASSGSRAAFF